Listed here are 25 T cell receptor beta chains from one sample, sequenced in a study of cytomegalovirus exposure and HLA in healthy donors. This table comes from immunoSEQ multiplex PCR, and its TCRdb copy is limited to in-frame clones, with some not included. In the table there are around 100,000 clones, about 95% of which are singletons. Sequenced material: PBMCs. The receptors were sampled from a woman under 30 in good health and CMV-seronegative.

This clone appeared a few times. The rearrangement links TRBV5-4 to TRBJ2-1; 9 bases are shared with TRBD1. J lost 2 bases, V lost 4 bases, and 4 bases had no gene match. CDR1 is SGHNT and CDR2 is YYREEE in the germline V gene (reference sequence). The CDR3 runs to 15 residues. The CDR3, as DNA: TGTGCCAGCAGCCAACGGACAGGGGCCTACAATGAGCAGTTCTTC. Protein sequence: CASSQRTGAYNEQFF.

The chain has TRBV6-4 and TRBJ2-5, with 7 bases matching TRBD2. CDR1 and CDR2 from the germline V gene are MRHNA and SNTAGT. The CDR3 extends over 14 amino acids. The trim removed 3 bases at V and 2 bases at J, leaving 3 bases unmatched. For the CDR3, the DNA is TGTGCCAGCAGTGAGGGGGGGGGTCAAGAGACCCAGTACTTC. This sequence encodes CASSEGGGQETQYF.

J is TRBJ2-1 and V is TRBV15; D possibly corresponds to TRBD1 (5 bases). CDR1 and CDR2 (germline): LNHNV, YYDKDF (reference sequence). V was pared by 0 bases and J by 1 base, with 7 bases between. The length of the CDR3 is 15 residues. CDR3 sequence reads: CATSRDQGSYNEQFF. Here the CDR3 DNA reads TGTGCCACCAGCAGAGATCAGGGTTCCTACAATGAGCAGTTCTTC.

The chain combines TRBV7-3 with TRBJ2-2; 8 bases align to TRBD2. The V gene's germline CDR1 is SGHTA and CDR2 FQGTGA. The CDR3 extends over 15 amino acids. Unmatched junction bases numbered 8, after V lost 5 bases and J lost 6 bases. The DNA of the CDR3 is TGTGCCAGCAGCCGAGAAGCGGGGGCCTCCGGGGAGCTGTTTTTT. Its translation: CASSREAGASGELFF.

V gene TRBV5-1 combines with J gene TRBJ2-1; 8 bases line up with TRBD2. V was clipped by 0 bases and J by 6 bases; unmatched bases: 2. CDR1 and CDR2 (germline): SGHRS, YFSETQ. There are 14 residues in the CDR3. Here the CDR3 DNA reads TGCGCCAGCAGCTTGGGACGGGGGGGCAATGAGCAGTTCTTC. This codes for CASSLGRGGNEQFF.

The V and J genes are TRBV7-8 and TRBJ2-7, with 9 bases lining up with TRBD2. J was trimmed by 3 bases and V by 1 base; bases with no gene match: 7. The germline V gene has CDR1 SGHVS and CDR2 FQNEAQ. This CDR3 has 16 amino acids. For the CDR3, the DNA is TGTGCCAGCAGCTTAGGGGGGCGACTAGCGGACTACGAGCAGTACTTC. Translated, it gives CASSLGGRLADYEQYF. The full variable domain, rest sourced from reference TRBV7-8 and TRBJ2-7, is GAGVSQSPRYKVAKRGQDVALRCDPISGHVSLFWYQQALGQGPEFLTYFQNEAQLDKSGLPSDRFFAERPEGSVSTLKIQRTQQEDSAVYLCASSLGGRLADYEQYFGPGTRLTVT.

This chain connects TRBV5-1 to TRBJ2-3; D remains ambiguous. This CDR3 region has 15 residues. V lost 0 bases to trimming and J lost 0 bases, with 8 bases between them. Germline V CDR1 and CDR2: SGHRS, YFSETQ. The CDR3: CASSLELPSTDTQYF. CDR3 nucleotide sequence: TGCGCCAGCAGCTTGGAACTACCAAGCACAGATACGCAGTATTTT.

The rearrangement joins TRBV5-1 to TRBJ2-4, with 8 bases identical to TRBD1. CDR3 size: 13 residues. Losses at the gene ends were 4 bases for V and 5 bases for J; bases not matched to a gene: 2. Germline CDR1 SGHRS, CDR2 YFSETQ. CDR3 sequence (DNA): TGCGCCAGCAGCGGGACAGGTCAAAACATTCAGTACTTC. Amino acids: CASSGTGQNIQYF.

The CDR3, as DNA: TGTGCCAGCAGACACAGGGCTCAGGTATCCTACGAGCAGTACTTC. Translated, it gives CASRHRAQVSYEQYF. The J gene is TRBJ2-7, the V gene TRBV6-5; tentatively, D is TRBD1 (6 bases). Germline values: CDR1 MNHEY, CDR2 SVGAGI. This CDR3 comprises 15 residues. Trimming took off 6 bases at V and 1 base at J, with 16 bases between the two ends.

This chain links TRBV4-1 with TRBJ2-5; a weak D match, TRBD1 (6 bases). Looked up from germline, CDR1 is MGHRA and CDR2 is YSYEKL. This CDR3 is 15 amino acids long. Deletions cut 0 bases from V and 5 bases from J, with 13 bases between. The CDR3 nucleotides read TGCGCCAGCAGCCAAGATAGGGCAGGGGTCGAGACCCAGTACTTC. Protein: CASSQDRAGVETQYF.

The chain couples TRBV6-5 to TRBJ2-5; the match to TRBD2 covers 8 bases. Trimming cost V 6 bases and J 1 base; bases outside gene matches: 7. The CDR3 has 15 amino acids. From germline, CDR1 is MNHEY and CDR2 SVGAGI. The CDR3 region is CASRTAGAGQETQYF. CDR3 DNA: TGTGCCAGCAGGACAGCGGGAGCGGGCCAAGAGACCCAGTACTTC.

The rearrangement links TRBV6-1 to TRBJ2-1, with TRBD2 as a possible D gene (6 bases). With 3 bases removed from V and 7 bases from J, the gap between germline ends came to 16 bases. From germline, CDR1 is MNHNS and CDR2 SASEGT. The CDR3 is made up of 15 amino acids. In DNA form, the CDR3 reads TGTGCCAGCAGTGACCGGGGACTGGTAATAAATGAGCAGTTCTTC. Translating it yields CASSDRGLVINEQFF.

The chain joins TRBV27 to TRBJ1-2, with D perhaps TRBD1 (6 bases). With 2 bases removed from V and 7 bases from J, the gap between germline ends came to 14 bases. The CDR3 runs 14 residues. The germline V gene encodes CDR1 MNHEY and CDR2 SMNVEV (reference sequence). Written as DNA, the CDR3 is TGTGCCAGCAGTTTAGCGGGGGCGTATTTTGGCTACACCTTC. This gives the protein CASSLAGAYFGYTF.

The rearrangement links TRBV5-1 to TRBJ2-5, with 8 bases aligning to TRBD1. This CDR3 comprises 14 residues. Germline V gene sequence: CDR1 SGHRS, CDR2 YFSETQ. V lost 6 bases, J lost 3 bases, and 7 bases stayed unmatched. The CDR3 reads CASILGQGKETQYF. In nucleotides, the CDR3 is TGCGCCAGCATCCTAGGACAGGGAAAAGAGACCCAGTACTTC.

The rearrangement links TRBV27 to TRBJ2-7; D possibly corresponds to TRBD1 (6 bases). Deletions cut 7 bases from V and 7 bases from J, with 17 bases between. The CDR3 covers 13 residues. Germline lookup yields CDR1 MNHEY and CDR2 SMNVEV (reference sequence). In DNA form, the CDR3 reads TGTGCCAGCACTAACTTCAGGGGTGGGGAGCAGTACTTC. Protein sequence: CASTNFRGGEQYF.

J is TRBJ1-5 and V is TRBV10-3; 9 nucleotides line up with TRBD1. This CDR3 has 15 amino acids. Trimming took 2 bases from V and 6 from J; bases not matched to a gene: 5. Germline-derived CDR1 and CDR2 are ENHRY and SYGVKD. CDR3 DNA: TGTGCCATCAGTGAGACAGGGGGCCTGGGTCAGCCCCAGCATTTT. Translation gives CAISETGGLGQPQHF.

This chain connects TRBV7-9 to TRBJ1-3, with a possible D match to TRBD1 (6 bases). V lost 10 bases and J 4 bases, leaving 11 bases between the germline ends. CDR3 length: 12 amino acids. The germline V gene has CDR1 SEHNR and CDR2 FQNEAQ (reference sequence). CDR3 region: CATRDKGNTIYF. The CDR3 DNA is TGTGCCACTAGGGACAAAGGAAACACCATATATTTT.

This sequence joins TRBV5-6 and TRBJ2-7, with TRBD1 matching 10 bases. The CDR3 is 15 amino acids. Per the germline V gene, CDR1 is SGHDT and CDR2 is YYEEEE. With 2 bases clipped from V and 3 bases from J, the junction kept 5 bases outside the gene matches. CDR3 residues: CASSLGQGGYYEQYF. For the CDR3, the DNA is TGTGCCAGCAGCTTAGGACAGGGGGGGTACTACGAGCAGTACTTC.

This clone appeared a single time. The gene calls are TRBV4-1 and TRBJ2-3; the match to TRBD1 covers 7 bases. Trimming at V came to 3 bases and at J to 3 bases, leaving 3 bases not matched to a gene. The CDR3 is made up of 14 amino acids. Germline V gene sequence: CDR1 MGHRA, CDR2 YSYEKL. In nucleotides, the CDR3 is TGCGCCAGCAGCCAGCGACAGGGTACAGATACGCAGTATTTT. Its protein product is CASSQRQGTDTQYF.

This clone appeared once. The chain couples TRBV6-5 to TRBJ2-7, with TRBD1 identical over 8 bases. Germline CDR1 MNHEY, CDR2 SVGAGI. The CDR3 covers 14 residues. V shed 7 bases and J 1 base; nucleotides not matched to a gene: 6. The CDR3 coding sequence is TGTGCCAGCAATACCGGGACAGGATCCTACGAGCAGTACTTC. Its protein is CASNTGTGSYEQYF.

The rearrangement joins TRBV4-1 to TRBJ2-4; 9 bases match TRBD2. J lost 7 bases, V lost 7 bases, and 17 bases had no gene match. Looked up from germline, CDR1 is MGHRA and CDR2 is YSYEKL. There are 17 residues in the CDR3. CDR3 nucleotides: TGCGCCAGCACCATCCGTGCGGGGGGGCTTGGTGAGAACATTCAGTACTTC. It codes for CASTIRAGGLGENIQYF.

CDR3 in amino acids: CASSRLAGGHNEQFF. In DNA form, the CDR3 reads TGTGCCAGCAGCCGACTAGCGGGAGGGCATAACGAGCAGTTCTTC. The rearrangement joins TRBV6-5 to TRBJ2-1; 14 bases are shared with TRBD2. V gave up 6 bases and J gave up 10 bases; unmatched junction bases: 8. This CDR3 region has 15 residues. Germline-derived CDR1 and CDR2 are MNHEY and SVGAGI.

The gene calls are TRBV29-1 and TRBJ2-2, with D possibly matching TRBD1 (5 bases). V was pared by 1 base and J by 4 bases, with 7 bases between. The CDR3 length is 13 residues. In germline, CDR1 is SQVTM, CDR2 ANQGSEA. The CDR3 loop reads CSVEVRGTGELFF. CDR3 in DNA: TGCAGCGTTGAAGTAAGGGGCACCGGGGAGCTGTTTTTT.

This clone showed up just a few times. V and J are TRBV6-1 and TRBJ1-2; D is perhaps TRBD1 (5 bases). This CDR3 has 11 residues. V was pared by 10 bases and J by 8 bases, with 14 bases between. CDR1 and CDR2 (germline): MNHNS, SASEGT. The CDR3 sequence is CATNWGGGYTF. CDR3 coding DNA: TGTGCCACAAACTGGGGCGGCGGCTACACCTTC.

CDR3 DNA: TGTGCCAGCAGCTTAGGTCTAGCGGGAAACACCGGGGAGCTGTTTTTT. This sequence encodes CASSLGLAGNTGELFF. This chain links TRBV7-8 with TRBJ2-2, with 9 positions matching TRBD2. CDR1 and CDR2 from the germline V gene are SGHVS and FQNEAQ. Trimming took 1 base from V and 2 from J; bases not matched to a gene: 2. The CDR3 contains 16 residues.